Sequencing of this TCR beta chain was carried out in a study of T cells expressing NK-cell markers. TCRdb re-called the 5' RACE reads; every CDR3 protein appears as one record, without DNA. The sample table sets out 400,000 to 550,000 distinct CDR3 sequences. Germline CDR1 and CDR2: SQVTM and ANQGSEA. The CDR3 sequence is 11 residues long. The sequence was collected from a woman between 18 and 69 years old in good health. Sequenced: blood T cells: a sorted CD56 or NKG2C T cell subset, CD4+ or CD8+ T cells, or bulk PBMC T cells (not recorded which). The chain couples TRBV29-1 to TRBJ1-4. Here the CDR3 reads CSVGSNEKLFF.